The next 11 T cell receptor beta chains were all read from a single sample in a study of T cell responses to AZD1222 COVID-19 vaccine. Sequencing was performed with immunoSEQ multiplex PCR; in TCRdb, only in-frame clones are kept and a portion is missing. This table has over 100,000 clones, 65% to 90% appearing once. The sample in question was peripheral blood, obtained on day 0 of AZD1222 vaccination. The receptors come from an adult in good health.

V is TRBV29-1 and J is TRBJ2-7; D is perhaps TRBD1 (6 bases). The CDR3 totals 14 residues. CDR1 is SQVTM and CDR2 is ANQGSEA in the germline V gene. With 6 bases removed from V and 0 bases from J, the gap between germline ends came to 15 bases. The CDR3 sequence is CSVEAGDSSYEQYF. The CDR3 nucleotides are TGCAGCGTCGAGGCAGGGGATAGCTCCTACGAGCAGTACTTC.

The chain employs TRBV4-1 and TRBJ2-5; D is unclear. This CDR3 is built from 17 residues. Germline V gene data show CDR1 as MGHRA and CDR2 as YSYEKL. V was pared by 2 bases and J by 4 bases, with 20 bases between. This CDR3 reads CASSQIAYIRTIETQYF. DNA of the CDR3: TGCGCCAGCAGCCAAATCGCGTACATTCGGACCATAGAGACCCAGTACTTC.

The chain employs TRBV5-1 and TRBJ1-6; maybe TRBD1 (5 bases). CDR3 length equals 15 residues. Germline CDR1 reads SGHRS; CDR2 reads YFSETQ. V lost 0 bases to trimming and J lost 6 bases, with 10 bases between them. For the CDR3, the DNA is TGCGCCAGCAGCTTGGGACAGAACTTTAATTCACCCCTCCACTTT. The encoded protein is CASSLGQNFNSPLHF.

The rearrangement joins TRBV19 to TRBJ1-1, with a tentative D call TRBD1 (6 bases). Trimming took off 3 bases at V and 6 bases at J, with 17 bases between the two ends. The length of the CDR3 is 15 residues. Looked up from germline, CDR1 is LNHDA and CDR2 is SQIVND (reference sequence). Here the CDR3 reads CASSIYTGRMAEAFF. The CDR3 DNA sequence: TGTGCCAGTAGTATTTACACAGGGAGGATGGCTGAAGCTTTCTTT.

This clone has only a few counts. The chain uses TRBV5-1 and TRBJ1-2; D call uncertain. Germline V gene lookup returns CDR1 SGHRS and CDR2 YFSETQ. Trimming cost V 0 bases and J 4 bases, with 7 bases left between them. The CDR3 covers 13 residues. CDR3 protein: CASSLGVPYGYTF. CDR3 coding DNA: TGCGCCAGCAGCTTGGGGGTTCCCTATGGCTACACCTTC. Full variable domain (rest looked up from reference TRBV5-1 and TRBJ1-2): KAGVTQTPRYLIKTRGQQVTLSCSPISGHRSVSWYQQTPGQGLQFLFEYFSETQRNKGNFPGRFSGRQFSNSRSEMNVSTLELGDSALYLCASSLGVPYGYTFGSGTRLTVV.

CDR3 nucleotide sequence: TGTGCCAGCAGCCCCGAGCCCCTCAATGAGCAGTTCTTC. The encoded protein is CASSPEPLNEQFF. This chain uses TRBV6-2 or TRBV6-3 with TRBJ2-1, with D unclear. Trimming left V 6 bases short and J 6 bases short, with 12 bases between. Germline V gene lookup returns CDR1 MNHEY and CDR2 SVGEGT. The CDR3 runs 13 residues.

CDR3: CASSSLTFDNEQFF. The CDR3 DNA reads as TGTGCCAGCAGTTCCCTCACATTTGACAATGAGCAGTTCTTC. J is TRBJ2-1 and V is TRBV6-1; D ambiguous. The V gene lost 5 bases and the J gene lost 5 bases, with 13 bases spanning the gap. Germline V gene lookup returns CDR1 MNHNS and CDR2 SASEGT. The CDR3 runs 14 residues.

This chain links TRBV5-5 with TRBJ1-2; D perhaps matches TRBD1 (5 bases). The CDR3 contains 14 residues. V lost 4 bases and J lost 4, with 14 bases in between. CDR1 SGHKS and CDR2 YYEKEE come from the germline V gene (reference sequence). CDR3 nucleotides: TGTGCCAGCAGCCGGACCACAGGATCCTATGGCTACACCTTC. Amino acids: CASSRTTGSYGYTF. Supplemented by reference TRBV5-5 and TRBJ1-2, the full variable domain reads DAGVTQSPTHLIKTRGQQVTLRCSPISGHKSVSWYQQVLGQGPQFIFQYYEKEERGRGNFPDRFSARQFPNYSSELNVNALLLGDSALYLCASSRTTGSYGYTFGSGTRLTVV.

The genes are TRBV28 and TRBJ1-1; D remains unclear. The CDR3 sequence is 13 residues long. V shed 1 base and J shed 10 bases, with 13 bases lying between them. The germline gives CDR1 MDHEN, CDR2 SYDVKM. The CDR3 DNA reads as TGTGCCAGCAGTTTATTCCGGGGAGAGGGAGCTTTCTTT. Translating gives CASSLFRGEGAFF.

The gene calls are TRBV28 and TRBJ1-2, with D uncertain. V was clipped by 4 bases and J by 2 bases, with 11 bases between them. The CDR3 contains 14 residues. Per germline, CDR1 MDHEN and CDR2 SYDVKM. Here the CDR3 reads CASSSGTKNYGYTF. In DNA, the CDR3 is TGTGCCAGCAGTTCGGGTACAAAAAACTATGGCTACACCTTC.

The chain joins TRBV7-8 to TRBJ2-1; TRBD2 aligns across 12 bases. This CDR3 is 17 amino acids long. V lost 5 bases to trimming and J lost 0 bases; unmatched junction nucleotides: 5. The germline gives CDR1 SGHVS, CDR2 FQNEAQ. The CDR3 DNA sequence: TGTGCCAGCAGCCCCAGGACTAGCGGGGACTCCTACAATGAGCAGTTCTTC. Its protein product is CASSPRTSGDSYNEQFF.